This T cell receptor beta chain emerged from a study of T cells in Graves' hyperthyroidism and ophthalmopathy. It was RNA transcripts that yielded the amplified TCR beta CDR3 regions. Carried out on the TCR CDR3, a first-round RT-PCR used the HTBI primer set. TCRdb passed the multiplex PCR reads through MiXCR, listing each CDR3 protein once. The sample lists roughly 500,000 distinct CDR3 sequences, 46% occurring once. The CDR3 has 16 amino acids. Looked up from germline, CDR1 is SNHLY and CDR2 is FYNNEI. The V gene lost 4 bases and the J gene lost 0 bases, with 10 bases spanning the gap. J is TRBJ2-6 and V is TRBV2; tentatively, D is TRBD2 (5 bases). The sequence came from an adult woman with Graves' disease, either hyperthyroidism or ophthalmopathy (not recorded which). The sample taken for sequencing was peripheral blood or thyroid tissue (not recorded which). The CDR3 spells CASSAGLNSGANVLTF. CDR3 bases: TGTGCCAGCAGTGCAGGACTCAACTCTGGGGCCAACGTCCTGACTTTC.